The 4 T cell receptor beta chains below were found in one sample sequenced in a study of cytomegalovirus exposure and HLA in healthy donors. PCR involved 60 Vbeta and 13 Jbeta primers. TCRdb keeps only in-frame clones here, not all; method: immunoSEQ multiplex PCR. The sample lists a few hundred thousand clones, just over 70% seen once, with under 2.5% in the top ten. Sequenced input: PBMCs. The receptors stem from a female donor in good health and CMV-seronegative.

This rearrangement joins TRBV27 to TRBJ1-5; the D gene is possibly TRBD1 (5 bases). Germline-derived CDR1 and CDR2 are MNHEY and SMNVEV (reference sequence). V lost 5 bases and J lost 0, with 11 bases in between. The CDR3 has 15 amino acids. The CDR3 spells CASSLGQHSNQPQHF. For the CDR3, the DNA is TGTGCCAGCAGTCTCGGACAACATAGCAATCAGCCCCAGCATTTT.

Concerning this clone: The junction departs from germline at one end; a sequencing error may be responsible. Distinct nucleotide sequences in the sample also encode this CDR3. The CDR3 here is CASSLGGRELLREQYF. CDR3 DNA sequence: TGTGCCAGCAGCCTAGGCGGGCGGGAGCTTTTGCGAGAGCAGTACTTC. The chain employs TRBV13 and TRBJ2-7, with 7 bases that match TRBD2. Germline CDR1 PRHDT, CDR2 FYEKMQ (reference sequence). The CDR3 is made up of 16 amino acids.

This chain uses TRBV28 with TRBJ2-3; 15 bases fit TRBD2. The CDR3 covers 18 residues. Germline values: CDR1 MDHEN, CDR2 SYDVKM. V shed 6 bases and J 0 bases; nucleotides not matched to a gene: 7. Written as DNA, the CDR3 is TGTGCCAGCAGCACCGGGACTAGCGGGAGGCCTAGCACAGATACGCAGTATTTT. Translating gives CASSTGTSGRPSTDTQYF.

In this sample, this clone turned up a few times. The chain carries TRBV27 and TRBJ1-1; possibly TRBD1 for D (6 bases). Trimming removed 0 bases at V and 4 bases at J, with 15 bases between. The CDR3 loop spans 16 amino acids. Per germline, CDR1 MNHEY and CDR2 SMNVEV (reference sequence). Written as DNA, the CDR3 is TGTGCCAGCAGTTTATCCACCCTCACAGGGACCACTGAAGCTTTCTTT. It yields the protein CASSLSTLTGTTEAFF.